The clone carrying this T cell receptor (beta chain) was seen only once. Antigen: not known. The data are from a study of T cells in Graves' hyperthyroidism and ophthalmopathy. Absence of ophthalmopathy progression within 18 months defined stable Graves' hyperthyroidism. Patients aged 18 to 65 had newly diagnosed hyperthyroidism lasting under 2 months. The diagnostic basis comprised clinical symptoms, serum thyroxine and TRAb, thyroid ultrasound and orbital computed tomography. Study findings and constraints: Blood also showed most of the thyroid clonotypes that were expanded above 0.001.

Researchers took RNA transcripts and amplified the TCR beta CDR3 regions from them. With the HTBI primer set, the TCR CDR3 went through a first round of RT-PCR. TCRdb recomputed calls from the multiplex PCR reads with MiXCR, one row per CDR3 protein. The sample includes 560,000 or so distinct CDR3 sequences, 46% of them seen just once. Germline V gives CDR1 ENHRY, CDR2 SYGVKD. This CDR3 contains 13 residues. Trimming took 2 bases from V and 8 from J; bases not matched to a gene: 3. The chain recombines TRBV10-3 with TRBJ1-2; TRBD1 aligns across 9 bases. The sequenced material came from peripheral blood or thyroid tissue (not recorded which). The receptor was derived from a woman between 18 and 30 years old with Graves' hyperthyroidism. The chain's CDR3 is CAISEGTGSGYTF. In nucleotides, the CDR3 is TGTGCCATCAGTGAGGGGACAGGGTCGGGCTACACCTTC.